The 23 T cell receptor beta chains listed next were all sequenced from one sample in a study of cytomegalovirus exposure and HLA in healthy donors. Using immunoSEQ multiplex PCR, the repertoire was profiled, and TCRdb retains in-frame clones only, with some absent. This sample has some 240,000 clones; over 65% occur once, and the top ten carry 4.5% to 7%. Source material: PBMCs. Receptors were obtained from a woman under 30 in good health and CMV-seronegative.

The chain employs TRBV28 and TRBJ1-3, with TRBD1 matching over 7 bases. This CDR3 has 16 residues. J lost 7 bases, V lost 5 bases, and 14 bases had no gene match. CDR1 is MDHEN and CDR2 is SYDVKM in the germline V gene. The CDR3 nucleotides are TGTGCCAGCAGTCCATACATCCAGGGGGGGCTGAACACCATATATTTT. It encodes CASSPYIQGGLNTIYF.

The rearrangement links TRBV21-1 to TRBJ2-3; the table names TRBD2, a call not compared with the DNA. TRBV21-1 is labeled a pseudogene. This CDR3 comprises 18 residues. The DNA for the CDR3 is TGTGCCAGCAGGTTTTGGGGGAGACTAGCTTTGAGCACAGATACGCAGTATTTT. It yields the protein CASRFWGRLALSTDTQYF.

V and J are TRBV29-1 and TRBJ2-5; TRBD1 is a possible D gene (6 bases). This CDR3 has 14 residues. Per the germline V gene, CDR1 is SQVTM and CDR2 is ANQGSEA. V was pared by 4 bases and J by 5 bases, with 17 bases between. DNA for the CDR3: TGCAGCGTTGTAGGGCAGGGGTCTACGGAGACCCAGTACTTC. This gives the protein CSVVGQGSTETQYF.

The CDR3 reads CASSRGPALVTDTQYF. As DNA, the CDR3 is TGTGCCAGCAGTCGAGGACCGGCCCTGGTCACAGATACGCAGTATTTT. The V and J genes are TRBV27 and TRBJ2-3; no reliable D call. The ends were cut back, 5 bases at V and 2 bases at J, with 17 bases in the middle. The germline V gene has CDR1 MNHEY and CDR2 SMNVEV (reference sequence). This CDR3 comprises 16 residues.

The chain links TRBV27 to TRBJ1-1; no firm D call. Germline assignment: CDR1 MNHEY and CDR2 SMNVEV (reference sequence). V gave up 5 bases and J gave up 1 base, with 8 bases separating them. This CDR3 region has 13 residues. The CDR3 bases are TGTGCCAGCAGTCACTACAGGAACACTGAAGCTTTCTTT. Translated: CASSHYRNTEAFF.

The chain is built from TRBV5-1 and TRBJ2-1, with TRBD1 matching 9 bases. CDR3 size: 16 residues. The ends lost 5 bases at V and 2 bases at J; junction bases unmatched: 8. The germline gives CDR1 SGHRS, CDR2 YFSETQ. The CDR3 region is CASRNEQGAAYNEQFF. CDR3 coding DNA: TGCGCCAGCAGGAACGAACAGGGGGCCGCCTACAATGAGCAGTTCTTC.

This clone was counted only a few times. The chain uses TRBV28 and TRBJ1-2, with TRBD1 matching 8 bases. This CDR3 is 14 amino acids long. Unmatched junction bases numbered 7, after V lost 3 bases and J lost 7 bases. Germline CDR1 reads MDHEN; CDR2 reads SYDVKM. CDR3 region: CASSFVDRVAGYTF. As DNA, the CDR3 is TGTGCCAGCAGTTTCGTGGACAGGGTGGCTGGCTACACCTTC.

Worth noting for this clone: At one of its ends the junction is not consistent with the germline gene, which may arise from a read error. The chain recombines TRBV7-7 with TRBJ2-7; D is ambiguous. The CDR3 length is 14 residues. CDR1 SSHAT and CDR2 FNYEAQ come from the germline V gene (reference sequence). The CDR3 is CASSPQPGGNEQYF. The CDR3 DNA is TGTGCTAGCAGCCCCCAACCGGGTGGGAACGAGCAGTACTTC.

V usage is TRBV6-5 and J usage is TRBJ2-7; TRBD1 might be the D (6 bases). V was trimmed by 0 bases and J by 7 bases, leaving 16 bases between them. CDR1 is MNHEY, CDR2 SVGAGI, per germline. This CDR3 has 15 residues. Here the CDR3 DNA reads TGTGCCAGCAGTTACTCGGGACACGAGAGTGAGGAGCAGTACTTC. Protein sequence: CASSYSGHESEEQYF.

This rearrangement joins TRBV19 to TRBJ1-2, with a possible D match to TRBD1 (5 bases). This CDR3 contains 12 residues. V gave up 3 bases and J gave up 5 bases, with 7 bases separating them. Per the germline V gene, CDR1 is LNHDA and CDR2 is SQIVND (reference sequence). CDR3 DNA: TGTGCCAGTAGTATGGGGGGTTATGGCTACACCTTC. Protein: CASSMGGYGYTF.

The rearrangement links TRBV20-1 to TRBJ1-1; D is undetermined. V lost 2 bases, J lost 5 bases, and 6 bases lay in between. The CDR3 runs 11 residues. CDR1 DFQATT and CDR2 SNEGSKA come from the germline V gene (reference sequence). As DNA, the CDR3 is TGCAGTGCTAGAAGGAATACTGAAGCTTTCTTT. Encoded protein: CSARRNTEAFF.

The chain uses TRBV25-1 and TRBJ2-3, with 8 bases matching TRBD2. The CDR3 has 15 amino acids. From germline, CDR1 is MGHDK and CDR2 SYGVNS. Trimming took 4 bases from V and 5 from J; bases not matched to a gene: 8. For the CDR3, the DNA is TGTGCCAGCAGTGGGGCAGCGGGAGTAGAAGATACGCAGTATTTT. Protein product: CASSGAAGVEDTQYF.

The gene calls are TRBV6-1 and TRBJ1-5; 8 positions match TRBD1. The V segment lost 7 bases and the J segment 2 bases; nucleotides outside the gene matches: 7. Germline-derived CDR1 and CDR2 are MNHNS and SASEGT. The CDR3 is made up of 15 amino acids. The CDR3 sequence is CASIDRGGGNQPQHF. CDR3 nucleotide sequence: TGTGCCAGCATTGACAGGGGTGGTGGCAATCAGCCCCAGCATTTT.

The V call is TRBV1, the J call TRBJ1-3; the table's D call, TRBD1, has no DNA check behind it. TRBV1 is a pseudogene. The CDR3 contains 15 residues. The CDR3 DNA follows: TGCACCAGCAGCCAAATTACAGGGCGGAGAAACACCATATATTTT. Translated, it gives CTSSQITGRRNTIYF.

The chain uses TRBV2 and TRBJ2-5; maybe TRBD1 (5 bases). Germline V gene lookup returns CDR1 SNHLY and CDR2 FYNNEI. The CDR3 has 12 residues. The V end lost 6 bases, the J end lost 5 bases, and 10 bases lay between the germline ends. The CDR3 bases are TGTGCCAGCAGCCAGGGATTGGAGACCCAGTACTTC. Translation gives CASSQGLETQYF.

V gene TRBV5-1 combines with J gene TRBJ2-1; 13 nucleotides align to TRBD2. The CDR3 contains 19 residues. V trimming: 4 bases; J trimming: 0 bases; junction bases outside the gene matches: 10. The V gene's germline CDR1 is SGHRS and CDR2 YFSETQ. The CDR3 sequence is CASSLRGLAGRSSYNEQFF. The CDR3 DNA follows: TGCGCCAGCAGCCTAAGGGGACTAGCGGGGCGTAGCTCCTACAATGAGCAGTTCTTC.

Remarks on this clone: Other nucleotide sequences in the sample specify the same CDR3. The CDR3 protein is CASSEGAYGYTF. The CDR3 nucleotides read TGTGCCAGCAGTGAGGGGGCGTATGGCTACACCTTC. This chain links TRBV6-1 with TRBJ1-2; tentative D call: TRBD1 (6 bases). The germline V and J ends were trimmed by 3 bases and 5 bases, with 7 bases remaining between them. The CDR3 length is 12 residues. Germline V gene data show CDR1 as MNHNS and CDR2 as SASEGT.

V gene TRBV30 combines with J gene TRBJ1-2; perhaps TRBD1 as D (5 bases). The V and J ends lost 6 bases and 3 bases respectively, with 11 bases between them. Germline V lookup: CDR1 GTSNPN, CDR2 SVGIG (reference sequence). This CDR3 has 12 residues. In nucleotides, the CDR3 is TGTGCCTGTGACCGGGGACACTATGGCTACACCTTC. Amino acid sequence: CACDRGHYGYTF. Looking up the rest from reference TRBV30 and TRBJ1-2 gives the full variable domain: SQTIHQWPATLVQPVGSPLSLECTVEGTSNPNLYWYRQAAGRGLQLLFYSVGIGQISSEVPQNLSASRPQDRQFILSSKKLLLSDSGFYLCACDRGHYGYTFGSGTRLTVV.

Remarks on this clone: Additional DNA sequences in this sample encode the identical CDR3. This chain joins TRBV27 and TRBJ1-1; the D gene is possibly TRBD1 (5 bases). Germline CDR1 MNHEY, CDR2 SMNVEV (reference sequence). The V end was cut by 6 bases, the J end by 1 base, with 9 bases between. The CDR3 is made up of 13 amino acids. The CDR3 region is CASRGGRNTEAFF. The CDR3 DNA reads as TGTGCCAGCAGGGGGGGGAGGAACACTGAAGCTTTCTTT.

This clone is a singleton in its sample. This sequence joins TRBV29-1 and TRBJ1-2, with a possible D match to TRBD1 (5 bases). CDR3 size: 12 residues. Trimming took 7 bases from V and 6 from J, leaving 15 bases between them. CDR1 is SQVTM, CDR2 ANQGSEA, per germline. The DNA of the CDR3 is TGCAGCGGGGGGGATTGGGCAGATGGCTACACCTTC. Its translation is CSGGDWADGYTF.

This clone was detected once. The chain joins TRBV9 to TRBJ2-7, with D hard to call. The CDR3 loop spans 14 amino acids. Germline CDR1 reads SGDLS; CDR2 reads YYNGEE. The V end was cut by 3 bases, the J end by 3 bases, with 13 bases between. DNA for the CDR3: TGTGCCAGCAGCGCGCCGAACTTTGACTACGAGCAGTACTTC. It yields the protein CASSAPNFDYEQYF.

With regard to this clone: Additional DNA sequences in this sample encode the identical CDR3. This sequence joins TRBV4-1 and TRBJ2-3; D ambiguous. Per germline, CDR1 MGHRA and CDR2 YSYEKL. The CDR3 is made up of 13 amino acids. Trimming took 4 bases from V and 0 from J, leaving 5 bases between them. CDR3 sequence (DNA): TGCGCCAGCAGCCTCAGTAGCACAGATACGCAGTATTTT. Protein: CASSLSSTDTQYF.

The genes are TRBV5-1 and TRBJ1-3; possible D gene TRBD1, 5 bases. V lost 4 bases to trimming and J lost 2 bases, with 13 bases between them. Looked up from germline, CDR1 is SGHRS and CDR2 is YFSETQ. The CDR3 is 15 amino acids. CDR3: CASSAGGGTGNTIYF. DNA for the CDR3: TGCGCCAGCAGCGCTGGGGGGGGAACTGGAAACACCATATATTTT.